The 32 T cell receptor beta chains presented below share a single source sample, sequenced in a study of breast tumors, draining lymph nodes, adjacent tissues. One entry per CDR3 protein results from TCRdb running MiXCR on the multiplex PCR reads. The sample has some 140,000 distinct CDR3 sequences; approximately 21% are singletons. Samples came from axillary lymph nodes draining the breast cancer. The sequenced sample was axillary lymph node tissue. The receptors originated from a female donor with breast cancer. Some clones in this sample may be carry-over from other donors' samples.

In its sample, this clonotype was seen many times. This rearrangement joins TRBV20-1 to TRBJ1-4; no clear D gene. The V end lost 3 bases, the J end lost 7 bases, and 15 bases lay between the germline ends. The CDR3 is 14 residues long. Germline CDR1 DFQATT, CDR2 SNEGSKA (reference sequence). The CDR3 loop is CSASSFKGGEKLFF. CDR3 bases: TGCAGTGCTAGTTCATTCAAAGGTGGTGAAAAACTGTTTTTT.

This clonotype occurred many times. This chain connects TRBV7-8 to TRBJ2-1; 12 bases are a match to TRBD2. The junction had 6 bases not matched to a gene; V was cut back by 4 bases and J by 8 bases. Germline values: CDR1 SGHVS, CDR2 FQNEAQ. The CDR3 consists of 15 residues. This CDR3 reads CASSSQLAGGYEQFF. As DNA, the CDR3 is TGTGCCAGCAGCTCCCAGCTAGCGGGAGGGTATGAGCAGTTCTTC.

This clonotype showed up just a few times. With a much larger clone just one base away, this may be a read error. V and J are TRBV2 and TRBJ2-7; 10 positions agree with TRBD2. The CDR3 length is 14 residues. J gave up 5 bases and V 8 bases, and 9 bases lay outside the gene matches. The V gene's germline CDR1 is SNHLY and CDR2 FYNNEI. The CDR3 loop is CASGARTSGDEQYF. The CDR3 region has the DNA TGTGCCAGCGGTGCCCGGACTAGCGGCGACGAGCAGTACTTC.

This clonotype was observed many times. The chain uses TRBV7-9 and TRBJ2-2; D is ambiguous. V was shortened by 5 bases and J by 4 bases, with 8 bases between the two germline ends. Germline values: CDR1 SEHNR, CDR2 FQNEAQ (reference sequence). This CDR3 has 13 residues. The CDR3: CASSLTATGELFF. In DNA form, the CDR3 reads TGTGCCAGCAGCCTCACAGCCACCGGGGAGCTGTTTTTT.

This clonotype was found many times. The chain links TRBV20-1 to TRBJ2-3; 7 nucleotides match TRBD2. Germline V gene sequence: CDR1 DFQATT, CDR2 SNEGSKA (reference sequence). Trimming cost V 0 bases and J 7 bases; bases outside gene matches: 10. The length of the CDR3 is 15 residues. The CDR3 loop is CSARDNAGEANTQYF. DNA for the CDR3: TGCAGTGCTAGAGATAACGCGGGAGAGGCAAATACGCAGTATTTT.

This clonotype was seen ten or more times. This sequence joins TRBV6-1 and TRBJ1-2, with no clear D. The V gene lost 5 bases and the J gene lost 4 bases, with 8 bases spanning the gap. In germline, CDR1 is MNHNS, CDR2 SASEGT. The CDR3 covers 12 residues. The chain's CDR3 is CASSRLSYGYTF. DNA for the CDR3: TGTGCCAGCAGTCGTCTCAGCTATGGCTACACCTTC.

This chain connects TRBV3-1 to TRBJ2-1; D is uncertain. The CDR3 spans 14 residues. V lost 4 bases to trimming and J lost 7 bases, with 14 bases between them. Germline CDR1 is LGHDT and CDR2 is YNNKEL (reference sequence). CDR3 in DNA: TGTGCCAGCAGCCCCAATTCTGTCATGAATGAGCAGTTCTTC. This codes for CASSPNSVMNEQFF.

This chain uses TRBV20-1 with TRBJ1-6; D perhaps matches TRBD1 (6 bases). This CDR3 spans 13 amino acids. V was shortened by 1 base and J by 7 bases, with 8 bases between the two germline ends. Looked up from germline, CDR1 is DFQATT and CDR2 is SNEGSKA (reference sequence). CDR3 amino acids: CSARGGANSPLHF. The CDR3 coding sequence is TGCAGTGCTAGAGGGGGGGCCAATTCACCCCTCCACTTT.

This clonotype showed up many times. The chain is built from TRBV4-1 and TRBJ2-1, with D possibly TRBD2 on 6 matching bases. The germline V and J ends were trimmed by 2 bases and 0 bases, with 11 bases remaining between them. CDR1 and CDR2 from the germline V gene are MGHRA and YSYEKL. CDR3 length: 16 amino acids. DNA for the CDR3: TGCGCCAGCAGCCAATCGGCGGGGAGCTCCTACAATGAGCAGTTCTTC. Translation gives CASSQSAGSSYNEQFF.

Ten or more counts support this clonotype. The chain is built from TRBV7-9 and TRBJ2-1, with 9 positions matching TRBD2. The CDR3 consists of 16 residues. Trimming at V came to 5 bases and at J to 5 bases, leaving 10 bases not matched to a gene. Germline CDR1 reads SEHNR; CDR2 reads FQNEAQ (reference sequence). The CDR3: CASSKSGTSIDNEQFF. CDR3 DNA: TGTGCCAGCAGCAAATCCGGGACTAGCATTGACAATGAGCAGTTCTTC.

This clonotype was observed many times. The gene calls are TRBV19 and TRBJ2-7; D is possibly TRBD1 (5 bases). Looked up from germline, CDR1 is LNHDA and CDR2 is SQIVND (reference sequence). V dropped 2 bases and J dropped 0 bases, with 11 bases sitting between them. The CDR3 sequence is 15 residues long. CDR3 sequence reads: CASSIRSGISYEQYF. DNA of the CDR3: TGTGCCAGTAGTATACGGTCAGGGATCTCCTACGAGCAGTACTTC.

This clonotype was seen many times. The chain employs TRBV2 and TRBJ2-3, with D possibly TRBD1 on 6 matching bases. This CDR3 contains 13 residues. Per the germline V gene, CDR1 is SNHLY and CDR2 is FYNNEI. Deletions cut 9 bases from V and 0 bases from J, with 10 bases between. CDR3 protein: CARDRSSTDTQYF. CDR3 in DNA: TGTGCCAGGGACAGAAGTAGCACAGATACGCAGTATTTT.

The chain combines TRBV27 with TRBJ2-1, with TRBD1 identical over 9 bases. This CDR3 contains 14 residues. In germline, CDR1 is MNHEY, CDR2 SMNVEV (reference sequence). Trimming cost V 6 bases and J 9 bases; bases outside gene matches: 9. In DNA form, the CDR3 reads TGTGCCAGCAGCGAGGGACAGGGAGGGGGTGAGCAGTTCTTC. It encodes CASSEGQGGGEQFF.

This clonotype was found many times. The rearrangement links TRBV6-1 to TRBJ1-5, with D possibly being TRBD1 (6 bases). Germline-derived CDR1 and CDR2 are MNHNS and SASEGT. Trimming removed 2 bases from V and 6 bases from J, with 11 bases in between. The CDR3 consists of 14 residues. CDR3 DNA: TGTGCCAGCAGTGAAATAGGGGGGGGTCAGCCCCAGCATTTT. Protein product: CASSEIGGGQPQHF.

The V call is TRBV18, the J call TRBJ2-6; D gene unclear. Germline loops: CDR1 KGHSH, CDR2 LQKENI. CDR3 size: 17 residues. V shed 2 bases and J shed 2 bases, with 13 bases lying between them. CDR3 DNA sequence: TGTGCCAGCTCACCAAACCCCGTGACGACTGGGGCCAACGTCCTGACTTTC. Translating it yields CASSPNPVTTGANVLTF.

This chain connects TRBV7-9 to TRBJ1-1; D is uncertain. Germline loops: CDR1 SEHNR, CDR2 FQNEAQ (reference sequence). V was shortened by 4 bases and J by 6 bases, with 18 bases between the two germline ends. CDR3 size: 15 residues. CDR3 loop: CASSYRDKGRAEAFF. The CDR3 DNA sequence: TGTGCCAGCAGCTACCGTGATAAGGGTAGGGCTGAAGCTTTCTTT. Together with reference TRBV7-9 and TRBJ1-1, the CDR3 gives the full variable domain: DTGVSQNPRHKITKRGQNVTFRCDPISEHNRLYWYRQTLGQGPEFLTYFQNEAQLEKSRLLSDRFSAERPKGSFSTLEIQRTEQGDSAMYLCASSYRDKGRAEAFFGQGTRLTVV.

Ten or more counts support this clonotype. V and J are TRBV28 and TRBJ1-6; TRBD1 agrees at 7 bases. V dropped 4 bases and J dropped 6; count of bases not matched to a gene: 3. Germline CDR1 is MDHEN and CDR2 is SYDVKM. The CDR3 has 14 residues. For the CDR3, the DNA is TGTGCCAGCAGTTCAACAGGGGCTAATTCACCCCTCCACTTT. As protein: CASSSTGANSPLHF.

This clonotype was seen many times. CDR3 nucleotide sequence: TGCAGTGCTAGCGGAGCGGGAGGAATCAACGGGGAGCTGTTTTTT. This gives the protein CSASGAGGINGELFF. The rearrangement uses TRBV20-1 and TRBJ2-2, with TRBD2 matching over 9 bases. Germline lookup yields CDR1 DFQATT and CDR2 SNEGSKA (reference sequence). V lost 3 bases and J lost 7; bases outside the gene matches: 9. This CDR3 is 15 amino acids long.

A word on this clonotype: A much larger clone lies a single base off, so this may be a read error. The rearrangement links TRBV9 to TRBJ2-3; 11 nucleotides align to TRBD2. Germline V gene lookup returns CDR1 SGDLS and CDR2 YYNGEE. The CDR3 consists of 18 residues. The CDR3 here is CASTPRPGLAEPTDTRYF. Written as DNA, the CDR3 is TGTGCCAGCACCCCCCGCCCGGGACTAGCGGAGCCCACAGATACGCGGTATTTT.

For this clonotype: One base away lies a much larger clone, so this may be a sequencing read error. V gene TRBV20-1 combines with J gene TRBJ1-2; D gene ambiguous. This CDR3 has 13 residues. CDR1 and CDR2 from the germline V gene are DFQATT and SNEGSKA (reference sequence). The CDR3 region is CSALDRVKYGHTF. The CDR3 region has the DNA TGCAGTGCCCTGGATCGCGTTAAGTATGGCCACACCTTC.

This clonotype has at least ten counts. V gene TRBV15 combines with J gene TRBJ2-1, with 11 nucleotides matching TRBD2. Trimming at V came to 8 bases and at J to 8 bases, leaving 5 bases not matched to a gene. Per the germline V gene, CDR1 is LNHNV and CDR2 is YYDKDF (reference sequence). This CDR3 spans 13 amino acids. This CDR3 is CATGLAGGYEQFF. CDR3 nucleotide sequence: TGTGCCACCGGGCTAGCGGGAGGATATGAGCAGTTCTTC.

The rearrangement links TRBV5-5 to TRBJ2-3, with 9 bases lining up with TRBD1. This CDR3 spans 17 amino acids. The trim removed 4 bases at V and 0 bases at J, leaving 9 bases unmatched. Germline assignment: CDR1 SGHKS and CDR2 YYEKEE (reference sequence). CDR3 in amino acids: CASSIQRTGASTDTQYF. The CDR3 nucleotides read TGTGCCAGCAGCATACAAAGGACAGGGGCTAGCACAGATACGCAGTATTTT.

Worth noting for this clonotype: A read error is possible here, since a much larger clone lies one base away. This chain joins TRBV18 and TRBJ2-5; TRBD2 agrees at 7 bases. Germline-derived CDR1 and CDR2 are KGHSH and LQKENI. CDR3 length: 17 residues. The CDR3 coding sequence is TGTGCCAGCTCACTCCTACCCCCGGGAGGCCTCCAAGGGACCCAGTACTTC. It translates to CASSLLPPGGLQGTQYF. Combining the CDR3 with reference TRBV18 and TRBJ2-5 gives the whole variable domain NAGVMQNPRHLVRRRGQEARLRCSPMKGHSHVYWYRQLPEEGLKFMVYLQKENIIDESGMPKERFSAEFPKEGPSILRIQQVVRGDSAAYFCASSLLPPGGLQGTQYFGPGTRLLVL.

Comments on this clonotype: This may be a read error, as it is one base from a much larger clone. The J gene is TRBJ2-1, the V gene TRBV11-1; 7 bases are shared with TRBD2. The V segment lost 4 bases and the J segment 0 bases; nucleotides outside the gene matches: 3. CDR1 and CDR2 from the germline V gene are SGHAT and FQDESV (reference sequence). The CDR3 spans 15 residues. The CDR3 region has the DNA TGTGCCAGCAGCTCGCGACTAGCCTCCTACAATGAGCAGTTCTTC. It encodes CASSSRLASYNEQFF.

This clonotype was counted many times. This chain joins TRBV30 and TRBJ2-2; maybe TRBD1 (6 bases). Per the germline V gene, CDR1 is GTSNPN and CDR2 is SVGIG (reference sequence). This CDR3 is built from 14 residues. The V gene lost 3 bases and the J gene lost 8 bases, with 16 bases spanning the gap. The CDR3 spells CAWSGGRGLGELFF. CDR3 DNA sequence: TGTGCCTGGAGCGGTGGCAGGGGCCTGGGGGAGCTGTTTTTT.

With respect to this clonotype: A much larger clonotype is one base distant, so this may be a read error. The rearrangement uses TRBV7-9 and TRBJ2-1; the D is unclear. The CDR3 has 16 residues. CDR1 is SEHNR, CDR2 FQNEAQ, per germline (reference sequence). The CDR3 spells CASSLVGSQYYNEPFF. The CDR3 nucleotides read TGTGCCAGCAGCTTAGTCGGGTCCCAGTACTACAATGAGCCGTTCTTC.

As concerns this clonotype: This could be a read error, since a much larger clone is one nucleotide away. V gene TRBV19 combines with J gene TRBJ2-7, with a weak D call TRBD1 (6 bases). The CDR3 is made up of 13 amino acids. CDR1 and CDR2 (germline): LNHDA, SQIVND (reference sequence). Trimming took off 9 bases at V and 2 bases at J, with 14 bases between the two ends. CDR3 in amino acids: CASKDRRAYEQYF. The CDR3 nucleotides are TGTGCCAGCAAGGACAGACGAGCCTACGAGCAGTACTTC.

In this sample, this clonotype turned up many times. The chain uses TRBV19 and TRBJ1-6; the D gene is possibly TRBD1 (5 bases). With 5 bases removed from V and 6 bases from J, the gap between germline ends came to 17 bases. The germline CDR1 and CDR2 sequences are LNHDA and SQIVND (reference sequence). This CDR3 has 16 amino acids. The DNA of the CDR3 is TGTGCCAGTAGTGCGGGGACGACAGCTTTTAATTCACCCCTCCACTTT. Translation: CASSAGTTAFNSPLHF.

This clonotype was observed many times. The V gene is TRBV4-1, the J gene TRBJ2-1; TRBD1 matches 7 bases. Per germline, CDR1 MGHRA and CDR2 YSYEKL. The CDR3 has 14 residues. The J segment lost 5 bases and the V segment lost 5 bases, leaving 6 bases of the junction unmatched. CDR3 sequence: CASSDETGNNEQFF. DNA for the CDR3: TGCGCCAGCAGCGACGAGACAGGGAACAATGAGCAGTTCTTC.

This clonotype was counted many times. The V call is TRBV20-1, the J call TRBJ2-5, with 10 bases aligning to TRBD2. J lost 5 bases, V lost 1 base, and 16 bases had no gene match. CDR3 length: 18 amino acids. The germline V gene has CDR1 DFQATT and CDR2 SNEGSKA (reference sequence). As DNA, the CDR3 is TGCAGTGCTAGAGGGGGAATAGCGGGAGGAGCGGGCGTGGAGACCCAGTACTTC. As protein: CSARGGIAGGAGVETQYF.

CDR3 loop: CASSEVGDTAFF. In DNA, the CDR3 is TGTGCCAGCAGTGAAGTGGGGGATACAGCTTTCTTT. This chain connects TRBV6-1 to TRBJ1-1; tentatively, D is TRBD1 (5 bases). The CDR3 length is 12 residues. With 1 base removed from V and 10 bases from J, the gap between germline ends came to 10 bases. Germline V gene sequence: CDR1 MNHNS, CDR2 SASEGT.

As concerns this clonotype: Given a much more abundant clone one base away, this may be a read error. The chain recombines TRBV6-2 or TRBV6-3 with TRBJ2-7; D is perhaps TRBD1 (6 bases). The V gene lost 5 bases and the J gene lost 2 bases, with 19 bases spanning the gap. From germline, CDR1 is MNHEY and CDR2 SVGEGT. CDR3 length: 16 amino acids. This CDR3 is CASSNPWTASPYEQYF. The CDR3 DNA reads TGTGCCAGCAGTAATCCCTGGACAGCGAGCCCCTACGAGCAGTACTTC.